This entry lists 7 T cell receptor beta chains sequenced from one sample in a study of blood T cell repertoires in COVID-19. The protocol was immunoSEQ multiplex PCR, while the TCRdb copy is restricted to in-frame clones and leaves out a portion. The data show over 120,000 clones, about 80% seen once. The sample was PBMCs or T cells enriched from blood (not recorded which). These receptors were collected from a woman between 45 and 60 years old who had recovered from COVID-19.

The chain employs TRBV30 and TRBJ1-3; a weak D match, TRBD1 (5 bases). This CDR3 comprises 14 residues. The germline V gene has CDR1 GTSNPN and CDR2 SVGIG (reference sequence). V lost 4 bases and J lost 7, with 17 bases in between. CDR3 bases: TGTGCCTGGACTGGAACAGGATTTTCCAACACCATATATTTT. Its translation is CAWTGTGFSNTIYF.

Here the CDR3 reads CASSWREGGEQYF. The CDR3 nucleotides read TGTGCCAGCAGTTGGCGGGAGGGAGGCGAGCAGTACTTC. V usage is TRBV12-3 or TRBV12-4 and J usage is TRBJ2-7; 9 bases match TRBD2. This CDR3 has 13 residues. V was pared by 4 bases and J by 6 bases, with 4 bases of the junction left unmatched.

This clone was seen ten or more times. V and J are TRBV7-9 and TRBJ1-3; D is perhaps TRBD1 (5 bases). Trimming left V 5 bases short and J 3 bases short, with 11 bases between. This CDR3 is built from 14 residues. The V gene's germline CDR1 is SEHNR and CDR2 FQNEAQ (reference sequence). The CDR3: CASSMSGIGNTIYF. The DNA for the CDR3 is TGTGCCAGCAGCATGTCAGGGATTGGAAACACCATATATTTT. Supplemented by reference TRBV7-9 and TRBJ1-3, the full variable domain reads DTGVSQNPRHKITKRGQNVTFRCDPISEHNRLYWYRQTLGQGPEFLTYFQNEAQLEKSRLLSDRFSAERPKGSFSTLEIQRTEQGDSAMYLCASSMSGIGNTIYFGEGSWLTVV.

This chain joins TRBV3-1 (or the pseudogene TRBV3-2) and TRBJ2-5; TRBD2 agrees at 15 bases. Trimming at V came to 4 bases and at J to 4 bases, leaving 10 bases not matched to a gene. The CDR3 runs to 18 residues. Germline V gives CDR1 LGHDT, CDR2 YNNKEL (reference sequence). CDR3 bases: TGTGCCAGCAGCCCAGGACTAGCGGGGGGGCGTTTGCCAGAGACCCAGTACTTC. This encodes CASSPGLAGGRLPETQYF.

V and J are TRBV7-3 and TRBJ2-1; possibly TRBD2 for D (7 bases). The CDR3 sequence is 18 residues long. V lost 4 bases and J lost 6, with 25 bases in between. From germline, CDR1 is SGHTA and CDR2 FQGTGA. The CDR3 loop reads CASSSLGPSRGAINEQFF. CDR3 bases: TGTGCCAGCAGCTCATTAGGGCCTAGCCGGGGGGCAATCAATGAGCAGTTCTTC.

This sequence joins TRBV28 and TRBJ2-1; tentative D call: TRBD1 (6 bases). The CDR3 runs to 12 residues. The ends were cut back, 7 bases at V and 6 bases at J, with 10 bases in the middle. Germline assignment: CDR1 MDHEN and CDR2 SYDVKM. CDR3: CASIGTINEQFF. In DNA, the CDR3 is TGTGCCAGCATCGGGACAATCAATGAGCAGTTCTTC.

In nucleotides, the CDR3 is TGTGCCAGCAGTGCCTGGACAGGCGAGCAGTACTTC. This sequence encodes CASSAWTGEQYF. This chain links TRBV27 with TRBJ2-7; 7 bases are a match to TRBD1. The CDR3 has 12 residues. Germline assignment: CDR1 MNHEY and CDR2 SMNVEV (reference sequence). Trimming cost V 5 bases and J 6 bases; bases outside gene matches: 4.